The clone carrying this TCR beta chain showed up just a few times. The J segment lost 6 bases and the V segment lost 4 bases, leaving 8 bases of the junction unmatched. This CDR3 is 15 amino acids long. Germline loops: CDR1 SGHRS, CDR2 YFSETQ. The entry originates in a study of OX40 agonist ivuxolimab in advanced cancers. The data were produced by immunoSEQ multiplex PCR, yet TCRdb's version contains in-frame clones alone and is incomplete. The sample lists about 38,000 clones; roughly 82% were seen once. This rearrangement joins TRBV5-1 to TRBJ2-1, with 9 bases lining up with TRBD2. The sequence came from an adult with an advanced solid tumor such as melanoma, head and neck, liver or kidney cancer. Sample: CD4+ or CD8+ T cells sorted from blood, taken in a trial of the OX40 agonist ivuxolimab. The CDR3 DNA sequence: TGCGCCAGCAGCCCAGCCGGGACTAGCATCAATGAGCAGTTCTTC. Translation: CASSPAGTSINEQFF.